This entry lists 28 T cell receptor beta chains sequenced from one sample in a study of blood T cells in healthy people across ages. Primed by a sample-barcoded 5' primer and a J-beta primer mix, a second PCR proceeded for 7 to 11 cycles. TCRdb fed the 5' RACE reads into MiXCR, producing one record per CDR3 protein. The sample records 650,000 to 700,000 distinct CDR3 sequences, over 40% being singletons. Sequenced sample: blood. Every receptor here comes from an elderly woman in good health.

This clonotype was detected many times. CDR3 in amino acids: CASGGLQGAIRGYNEQFF. In DNA, the CDR3 is TGTGCCAGCGGGGGCTTACAGGGGGCGATAAGGGGCTACAATGAGCAGTTCTTC. V and J are TRBV12-3 or TRBV12-4 and TRBJ2-1; 9 bases align to TRBD1. With V trimmed by 8 bases and J by 3 bases, 17 bases remained unmatched. The CDR3 loop spans 18 amino acids.

This clonotype has at least ten counts. This rearrangement joins TRBV2 to TRBJ2-3; D gene ambiguous. This CDR3 comprises 13 residues. The V and J ends lost 0 bases and 6 bases respectively, with 7 bases between them. Germline V gene sequence: CDR1 SNHLY, CDR2 FYNNEI. This CDR3 reads CASSEAQGDTQYF. CDR3 bases: TGTGCCAGCAGTGAAGCACAAGGGGATACGCAGTATTTT.

As regards this clonotype: A read error is possible here, since a much larger clone lies one base away. This rearrangement joins TRBV9 to TRBJ2-4; 7 nucleotides agree with TRBD1. The CDR3 totals 15 residues. CDR1 and CDR2 (germline): SGDLS, YYNGEE. The junction had 17 bases not matched to a gene; V was cut back by 4 bases and J by 13 bases. The CDR3 coding sequence is TGTGCCAGCAGCAACCAGGGGGTAGTCGGCAATGAGCAGTACTTC. Protein product: CASSNQGVVGNEQYF.

The chain links TRBV5-6 to TRBJ2-4; D ambiguous. CDR3 length: 15 residues. The germline V gene encodes CDR1 SGHDT and CDR2 YYEEEE. V lost 2 bases and J 0 bases, leaving 9 bases between the germline ends. The CDR3 loop is CASSFALLAKNIQYF. CDR3 bases: TGTGCCAGCAGCTTTGCTTTGCTAGCCAAAAACATTCAGTACTTC.

The chain couples TRBV7-2 to TRBJ2-1; D is possibly TRBD1 (6 bases). V gave up 5 bases and J gave up 6 bases, with 11 bases separating them. This CDR3 has 13 residues. The germline gives CDR1 SGHTA, CDR2 FQGNSA. This chain's CDR3 is CASSPDRINEQFF. The CDR3 nucleotides are TGTGCCAGCAGCCCCGACAGGATCAATGAGCAGTTCTTC.

Note on this clonotype: Since a much larger clone is just one base distant, this may be a read error. The rearrangement uses TRBV20-1 and TRBJ2-5, with a weak D call TRBD2 (6 bases). The CDR3 sequence is 13 residues long. Germline CDR1 DFQATT, CDR2 SNEGSKA (reference sequence). CDR3 coding DNA: TGCAGCGCTAGACTAGTGGCGCAAGAGACCCAGTACTTC. Protein: CSARLVAQETQYF.

This clonotype was recorded at least ten times. This chain connects TRBV29-1 to TRBJ2-1; possible D gene TRBD1, 6 bases. The CDR3 has 12 amino acids. The V gene lost 4 bases and the J gene lost 4 bases, with 8 bases spanning the gap. CDR1 is SQVTM, CDR2 ANQGSEA, per germline. The CDR3, as DNA: TGCAGCGTTGGAGGGGGATACAATGAGCAGTTCTTC. Its translation is CSVGGGYNEQFF.

With respect to this clonotype: A much larger clone differs from this one at a single base, so this may be a read error. The rearrangement links TRBV12-3 or TRBV12-4 to TRBJ2-3; 10 bases align to TRBD2. The CDR3 length is 15 residues. The J segment lost 6 bases and the V segment lost 5 bases, leaving 8 bases of the junction unmatched. CDR3 in DNA: TGTGCCAGCAGTCCTACTAGCGGGACCGAGGATACGCAGTATTTT. It specifies CASSPTSGTEDTQYF.

This sequence joins TRBV20-1 and TRBJ2-3; TRBD2 matches 8 bases. In germline, CDR1 is DFQATT, CDR2 SNEGSKA (reference sequence). V gave up 1 base and J gave up 4 bases; unmatched junction bases: 1. The CDR3 is 13 residues long. The CDR3 sequence: CSARAGGSDTQYF. The CDR3 DNA is TGCAGTGCTAGAGCGGGGGGGTCAGATACGCAGTATTTT.

The V gene is TRBV20-1, the J gene TRBJ1-5, with 8 nucleotides matching TRBD1. Germline V gene sequence: CDR1 DFQATT, CDR2 SNEGSKA (reference sequence). This CDR3 is 16 amino acids long. V trimming: 3 bases; J trimming: 6 bases; junction bases outside the gene matches: 13. The CDR3 loop reads CSARDLRTGRSQPQHF. CDR3 nucleotides: TGCAGTGCTAGGGATCTGAGGACAGGGAGGAGTCAGCCCCAGCATTTT.

Notes on this clonotype: A single base separates this from a much larger clone, so it may be a read error. This chain joins TRBV12-3 or TRBV12-4 and TRBJ2-1, with D perhaps given as TRBD1 or TRBD2 (5 bases each). Trimming stripped 3 bases from V and 10 bases from J, with 13 bases between. The CDR3 sequence is 13 residues long. CDR3 amino acids: CASSFYLGDEQFF. The CDR3 DNA reads TGTGCCAGCAGTTTTTATCTAGGGGACGAGCAGTTCTTC.

With respect to this clonotype: A clone one base away is much larger, so this may be a read error. The genes are TRBV28 and TRBJ2-1, with D possibly TRBD1 on 9 matching bases. The end of the DNA is better explained by TRBJ2-7, so the J call may be wrong. The CDR3 is made up of 18 amino acids. CDR1 is MDHEN and CDR2 is SYDVKM in the germline V gene. CDR3 sequence reads: CASSPSRGGTGFYNEQYF. In DNA, the CDR3 is TGTGCCAGCAGTCCCTCTCGGGGGGGGACAGGGTTCTACAATGAGCAGTACTTC.

For this clonotype: A much more abundant neighbour one base away suggests this may be a read error. The gene calls are TRBV7-3 and TRBJ2-7; the D gene could be TRBD1 or TRBD2 (6 bases each). The CDR3 consists of 15 residues. The germline gives CDR1 SGHTA, CDR2 FQGTGA. The ends were cut back, 1 base at V and 7 bases at J, with 17 bases in the middle. CDR3 coding DNA: TGTGCCAGCAGCTTAATCGGGGGCCTGAACAATGAGCAGTACTTC. This sequence encodes CASSLIGGLNNEQYF.

With regard to this clonotype: One end of the junction fails to match germline, which may point to a read error. This chain uses TRBV24-1 with TRBJ1-2, with unresolved D. Germline V gives CDR1 KGHDR, CDR2 SFDVKD. The CDR3 length is 12 residues. The CDR3: CATSGLGSGYTF. For the CDR3, the DNA is TGTGCCACCAGTGGTTTGGGGTCTGGCTACACCTTC.

The V gene is TRBV7-2, the J gene TRBJ2-7; 7 bases line up with TRBD1. Unmatched junction bases numbered 9, after V lost 4 bases and J lost 0 bases. CDR3 length equals 16 residues. Germline V CDR1 and CDR2: SGHTA, FQGNSA. CDR3 DNA: TGTGCCAGCAGCTCAACGGCCGGGACAGTCTCCTACGAGCAGTACTTC. This translates into CASSSTAGTVSYEQYF.

This clonotype has just one count. The chain employs TRBV20-1 and TRBJ2-3; D may be TRBD2 (6 bases). The CDR3 has 14 residues. Germline CDR1 is DFQATT and CDR2 is SNEGSKA (reference sequence). The ends were cut back, 6 bases at V and 2 bases at J, with 15 bases in the middle. CDR3 region: CSATPSAYTDTQYF. For the CDR3, the DNA is TGCAGTGCCACCCCTAGCGCATACACAGATACGCAGTATTTT.

This clonotype was picked up many times. Since a much larger clone is just one base distant, this may be a read error. The chain employs TRBV4-1 and TRBJ2-1; D is uncertain. Trimming left V 0 bases short and J 9 bases short, with 12 bases between. The CDR3 is 14 amino acids. Germline loops: CDR1 MGHRA, CDR2 YSYEKL. The CDR3 sequence is CASSQDVRGSEQFF. The CDR3 DNA is TGCGCCAGCAGCCAAGATGTCAGAGGCAGTGAGCAGTTCTTC.

The V gene is TRBV5-1, the J gene TRBJ2-1; 8 nucleotides agree with TRBD2. The end of the DNA is better explained by TRBJ2-7, so the J call may be wrong. The CDR3 consists of 16 residues. Germline CDR1 and CDR2: SGHRS and YFSETQ. The DNA for the CDR3 is TGCGCCAGCAGCCCGCCGGGACTAGGAACCTACAATGAGCAGTACTTC. Translation gives CASSPPGLGTYNEQYF.

This sequence joins TRBV28 and TRBJ2-5; TRBD2 is a possible D gene (6 bases). Trimming took 4 bases from V and 5 from J, leaving 17 bases between them. The CDR3 loop spans 15 amino acids. The germline gives CDR1 MDHEN, CDR2 SYDVKM. The CDR3 sequence: CASSYRAEDYETQYF. The CDR3 nucleotides read TGTGCCAGCAGTTATCGCGCGGAGGACTACGAGACCCAGTACTTC.

This clonotype was recorded a few times. The rearrangement links TRBV12-3 or TRBV12-4 to TRBJ2-5; D uncertain. The CDR3 is made up of 12 amino acids. V was cut by 5 bases and J by 7 bases, with 11 bases left in between. In DNA form, the CDR3 reads TGTGCCAGCAGTCTTCAGTCGGGGACCCAGTACTTC. It translates to CASSLQSGTQYF.

This clonotype was counted ten times or more. The chain is built from TRBV7-2 and TRBJ2-5; the D call may be TRBD1 or TRBD2 (6 bases each). Deletions cut 1 base from V and 3 bases from J, with 9 bases between. The CDR3 has 14 residues. The germline V gene encodes CDR1 SGHTA and CDR2 FQGNSA. CDR3 in DNA: TGTGCCAGCAGCTTAGGGGGGGCGGAAGAGACCCAGTACTTC. Translation gives CASSLGGAEETQYF.

This clonotype was seen a single time. This may be a read error: a much more frequent sequence differs by one nucleotide. The genes are TRBV10-3 and TRBJ2-7; 7 bases fit TRBD1. Germline V CDR1 and CDR2: ENHRY, SYGVKD. This CDR3 spans 14 amino acids. The ends lost 6 bases at V and 7 bases at J; junction bases unmatched: 12. CDR3 sequence reads: CAIRTGTSYNEQYF. The CDR3 DNA follows: TGTGCCATCAGGACAGGGACCTCTTACAATGAGCAGTACTTC.

CDR3 nucleotides: TGCAGTGCTCAGGTGGGGGGGCGGAACACTGAAGCTTTCTTT. This codes for CSAQVGGRNTEAFF. This chain connects TRBV20-1 to TRBJ1-1; TRBD1 might be the D (6 bases). Trimming removed 5 bases from V and 1 base from J, with 14 bases in between. Germline-derived CDR1 and CDR2 are DFQATT and SNEGSKA (reference sequence). This CDR3 is built from 14 residues.

This chain uses TRBV2 with TRBJ2-7; a weak D match, TRBD1 (6 bases). The CDR3 is 14 amino acids. Germline assignment: CDR1 SNHLY and CDR2 FYNNEI. Trimming took 3 bases from V and 1 from J, leaving 10 bases between them. The CDR3 sequence is CASSEDSFSYEQYF. In DNA form, the CDR3 reads TGTGCCAGCAGTGAGGACAGTTTTTCCTACGAGCAGTACTTC.

This rearrangement joins TRBV25-1 to TRBJ2-1; the match to TRBD2 covers 7 bases. The last part of the DNA fits TRBJ2-7 better; the J call may be wrong. CDR3 length equals 15 residues. Germline CDR1 MGHDK, CDR2 SYGVNS. The CDR3: CAVSFGGRSYNEQYF. CDR3 nucleotide sequence: TGTGCCGTTTCCTTCGGGGGGAGGTCCTACAATGAGCAGTACTTC.

This clonotype was seen repeatedly, ten times or more. The chain links TRBV20-1 to TRBJ2-3, with D tentatively TRBD2 (5 bases). The CDR3 is 12 amino acids. CDR1 and CDR2 (germline): DFQATT, SNEGSKA (reference sequence). Deletions cut 3 bases from V and 4 bases from J, with 8 bases between. CDR3 bases: TGCAGTGCTAGTTTGGAGGCAGATACGCAGTATTTT. Translation: CSASLEADTQYF.

The sample holds many counts of this clonotype. The genes are TRBV10-3 and TRBJ2-1; 13 nucleotides agree with TRBD2. This CDR3 comprises 18 residues. V dropped 3 bases and J dropped 6; count of bases not matched to a gene: 11. Germline CDR1 ENHRY, CDR2 SYGVKD. The CDR3 is CAISDRGPLAGGPNEQFF. The CDR3 DNA sequence: TGTGCCATCAGTGATAGAGGGCCACTAGCGGGGGGGCCCAATGAGCAGTTCTTC.

V and J are TRBV21-1 and TRBJ1-4; the D call of TRBD1 is as the table states it, not checked on the DNA. TRBV21-1 is classified as a pseudogene. This CDR3 has 15 residues. DNA for the CDR3: TGTGCCAGCAGCATACACAGGGGGTCGGGTGAAAAACTGTTTTTT. Translation gives CASSIHRGSGEKLFF.